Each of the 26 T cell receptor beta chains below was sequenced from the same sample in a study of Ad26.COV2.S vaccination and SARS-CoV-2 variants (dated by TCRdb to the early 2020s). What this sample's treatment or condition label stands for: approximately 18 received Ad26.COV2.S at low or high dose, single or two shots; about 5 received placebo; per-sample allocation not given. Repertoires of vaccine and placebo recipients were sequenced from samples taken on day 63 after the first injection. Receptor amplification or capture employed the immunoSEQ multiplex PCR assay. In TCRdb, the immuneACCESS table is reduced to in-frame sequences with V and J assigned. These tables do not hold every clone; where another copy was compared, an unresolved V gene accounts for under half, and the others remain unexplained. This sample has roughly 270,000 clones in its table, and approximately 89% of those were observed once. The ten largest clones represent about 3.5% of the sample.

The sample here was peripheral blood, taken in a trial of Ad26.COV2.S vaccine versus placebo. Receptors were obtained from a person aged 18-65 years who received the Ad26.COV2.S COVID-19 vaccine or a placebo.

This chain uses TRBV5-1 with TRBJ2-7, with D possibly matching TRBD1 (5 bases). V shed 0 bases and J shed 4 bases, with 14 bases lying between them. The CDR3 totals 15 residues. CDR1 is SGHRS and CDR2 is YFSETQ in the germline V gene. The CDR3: CASSLGTQGSYEQYF. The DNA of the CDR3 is TGCGCCAGCAGCTTGGGTACGCAGGGTTCGTACGAGCAGTACTTC.

CDR3: CASSEIHSYEQYF. CDR3 sequence (DNA): TGTGCCAGCAGTGAAATACATTCCTACGAGCAGTACTTC. The chain has TRBV6-1 and TRBJ2-7, with D uncertain. This CDR3 has 13 residues. V shed 2 bases and J shed 1 base, with 6 bases lying between them. The germline gives CDR1 MNHNS, CDR2 SASEGT.

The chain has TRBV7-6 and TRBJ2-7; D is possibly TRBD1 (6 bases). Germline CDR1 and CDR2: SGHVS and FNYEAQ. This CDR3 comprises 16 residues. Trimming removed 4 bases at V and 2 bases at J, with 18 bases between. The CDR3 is CASSYLTTGYPYEQYF. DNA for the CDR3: TGTGCCAGCAGCTATCTTACGACAGGTTATCCCTACGAGCAGTACTTC.

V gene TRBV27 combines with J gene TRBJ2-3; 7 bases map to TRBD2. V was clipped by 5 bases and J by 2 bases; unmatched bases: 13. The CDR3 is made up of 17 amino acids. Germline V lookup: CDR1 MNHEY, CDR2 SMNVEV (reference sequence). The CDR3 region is CASSPLRGRGFTDTQYF. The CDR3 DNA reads TGTGCCAGCAGTCCCCTAAGAGGGAGGGGTTTCACAGATACGCAGTATTTT.

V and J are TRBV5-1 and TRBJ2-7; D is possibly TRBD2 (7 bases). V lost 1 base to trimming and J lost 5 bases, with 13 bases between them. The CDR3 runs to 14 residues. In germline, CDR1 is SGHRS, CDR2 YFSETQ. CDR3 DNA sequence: TGCGCCAGCAGCTTGAGTCGGGGGGCGGACGAGCAGTACTTC. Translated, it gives CASSLSRGADEQYF.

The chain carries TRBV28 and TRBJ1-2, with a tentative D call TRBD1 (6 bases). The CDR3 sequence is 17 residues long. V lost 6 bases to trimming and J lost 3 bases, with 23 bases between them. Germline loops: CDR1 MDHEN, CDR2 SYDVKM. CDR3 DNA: TGTGCCAGCAGCCTCCAGGGCCCATCGGGGGGCCACTATGGCTACACCTTC. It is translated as CASSLQGPSGGHYGYTF.

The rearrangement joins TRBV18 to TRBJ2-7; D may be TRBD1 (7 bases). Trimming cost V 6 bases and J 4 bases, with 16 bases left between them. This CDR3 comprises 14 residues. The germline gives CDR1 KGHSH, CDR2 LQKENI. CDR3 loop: CASSRAGGSYEQYF. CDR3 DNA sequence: TGTGCCAGCTCCAGGGCAGGGGGGAGTTACGAGCAGTACTTC. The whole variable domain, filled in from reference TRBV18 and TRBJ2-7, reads NAGVMQNPRHLVRRRGQEARLRCSPMKGHSHVYWYRQLPEEGLKFMVYLQKENIIDESGMPKERFSAEFPKEGPSILRIQQVVRGDSAAYFCASSRAGGSYEQYFGPGTRLTVT.

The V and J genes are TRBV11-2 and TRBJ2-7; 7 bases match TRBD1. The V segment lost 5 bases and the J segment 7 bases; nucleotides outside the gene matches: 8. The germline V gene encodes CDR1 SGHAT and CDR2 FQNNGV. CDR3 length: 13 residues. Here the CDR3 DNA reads TGTGCCAGCAGCCAAACGACAGGGAAAGAGCAGTACTTC. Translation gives CASSQTTGKEQYF.

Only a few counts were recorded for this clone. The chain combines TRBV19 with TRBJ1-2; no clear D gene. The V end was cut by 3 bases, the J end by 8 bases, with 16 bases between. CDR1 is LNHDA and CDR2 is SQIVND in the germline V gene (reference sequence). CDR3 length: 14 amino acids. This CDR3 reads CASSIDAISGGYTF. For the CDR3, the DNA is TGTGCCAGTAGTATCGACGCAATCTCGGGAGGCTACACCTTC.

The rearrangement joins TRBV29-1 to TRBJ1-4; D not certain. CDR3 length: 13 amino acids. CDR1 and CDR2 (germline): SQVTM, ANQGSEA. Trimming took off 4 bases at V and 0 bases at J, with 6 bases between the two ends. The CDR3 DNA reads TGCAGCGTTGCTCCTGCAACTAATGAAAAACTGTTTTTT. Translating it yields CSVAPATNEKLFF.

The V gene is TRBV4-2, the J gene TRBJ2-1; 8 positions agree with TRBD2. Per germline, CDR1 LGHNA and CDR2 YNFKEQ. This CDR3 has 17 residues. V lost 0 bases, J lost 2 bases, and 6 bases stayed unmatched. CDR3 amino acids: CASSQEPLAAPYNEQFF. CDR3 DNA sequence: TGTGCCAGCAGCCAAGAACCACTAGCGGCCCCCTACAATGAGCAGTTCTTC.

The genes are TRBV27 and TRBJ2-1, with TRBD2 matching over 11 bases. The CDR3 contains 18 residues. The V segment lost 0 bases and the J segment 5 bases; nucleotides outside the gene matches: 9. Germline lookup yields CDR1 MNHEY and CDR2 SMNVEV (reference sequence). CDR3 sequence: CASSLSSSGGSLNNEQFF. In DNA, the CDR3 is TGTGCCAGCAGTTTATCTTCTAGCGGGGGGTCTCTTAACAATGAGCAGTTCTTC.

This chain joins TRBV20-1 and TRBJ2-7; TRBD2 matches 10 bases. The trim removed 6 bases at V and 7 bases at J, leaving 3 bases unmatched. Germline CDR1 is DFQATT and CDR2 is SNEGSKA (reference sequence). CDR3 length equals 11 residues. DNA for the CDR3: TGCAGTGCCCATAGCGGGAGGGAGCAGTACTTC. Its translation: CSAHSGREQYF.

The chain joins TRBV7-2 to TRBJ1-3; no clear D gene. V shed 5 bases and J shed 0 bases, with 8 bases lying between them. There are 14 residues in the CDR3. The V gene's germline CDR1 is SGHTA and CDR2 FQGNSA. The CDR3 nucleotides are TGTGCCAGCAGCCGGGTCTACTCTGGAAACACCATATATTTT. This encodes CASSRVYSGNTIYF.

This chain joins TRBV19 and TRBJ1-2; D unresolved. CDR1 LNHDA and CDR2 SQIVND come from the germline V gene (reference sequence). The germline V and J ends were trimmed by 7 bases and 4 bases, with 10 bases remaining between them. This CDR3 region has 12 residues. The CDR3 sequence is CASNSGRYGYTF. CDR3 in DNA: TGTGCCAGTAACTCTGGCCGCTATGGCTACACCTTC.

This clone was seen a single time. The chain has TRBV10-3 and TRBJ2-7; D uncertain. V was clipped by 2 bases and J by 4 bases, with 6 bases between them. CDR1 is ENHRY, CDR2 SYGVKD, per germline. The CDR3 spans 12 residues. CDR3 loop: CAISEGLYEQYF. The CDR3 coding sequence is TGTGCCATCAGTGAGGGTTTGTACGAGCAGTACTTC.

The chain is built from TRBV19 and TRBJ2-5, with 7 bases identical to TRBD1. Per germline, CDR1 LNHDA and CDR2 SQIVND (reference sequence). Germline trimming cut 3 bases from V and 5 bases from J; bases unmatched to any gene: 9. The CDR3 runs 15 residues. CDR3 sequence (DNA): TGTGCCAGTAGTATCCGGGACAGCCAGTTGGAGACCCAGTACTTC. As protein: CASSIRDSQLETQYF. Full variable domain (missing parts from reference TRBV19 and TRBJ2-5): DGGITQSPKYLFRKEGQNVTLSCEQNLNHDAMYWYRQDPGQGLRLIYYSQIVNDFQKGDIAEGYSVSREKKESFPLTVTSAQKNPTAFYLCASSIRDSQLETQYFGPGTRLLVL.

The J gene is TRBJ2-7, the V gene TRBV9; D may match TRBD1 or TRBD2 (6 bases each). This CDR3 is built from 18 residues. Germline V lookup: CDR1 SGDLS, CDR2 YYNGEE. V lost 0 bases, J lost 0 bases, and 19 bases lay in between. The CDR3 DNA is TGTGCCAGCAGCGTAGACTTGGGAGGAGGGGGACTCTCCTACGAGCAGTACTTC. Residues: CASSVDLGGGGLSYEQYF.

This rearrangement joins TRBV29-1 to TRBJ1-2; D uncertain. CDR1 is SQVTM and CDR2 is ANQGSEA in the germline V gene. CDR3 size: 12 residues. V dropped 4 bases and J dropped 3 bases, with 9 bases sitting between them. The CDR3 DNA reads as TGCAGCGTTGGCGCCACAGACTATGGCTACACCTTC. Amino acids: CSVGATDYGYTF. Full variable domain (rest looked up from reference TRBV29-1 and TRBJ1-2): SAVISQKPSRDICQRGTSLTIQCQVDSQVTMMFWYRQQPGQSLTLIATANQGSEATYESGFVIDKFPISRPNLTFSTLTVSNMSPEDSSIYLCSVGATDYGYTFGSGTRLTVV.

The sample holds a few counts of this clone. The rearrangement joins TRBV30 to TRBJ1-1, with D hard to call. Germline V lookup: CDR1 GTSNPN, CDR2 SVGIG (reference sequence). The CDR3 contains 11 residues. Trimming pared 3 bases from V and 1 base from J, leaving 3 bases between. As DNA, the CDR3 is TGTGCCTGGAGGTCGAACACTGAAGCTTTCTTT. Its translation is CAWRSNTEAFF. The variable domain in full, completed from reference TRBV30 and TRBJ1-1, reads SQTIHQWPATLVQPVGSPLSLECTVEGTSNPNLYWYRQAAGRGLQLLFYSVGIGQISSEVPQNLSASRPQDRQFILSSKKLLLSDSGFYLCAWRSNTEAFFGQGTRLTVV.

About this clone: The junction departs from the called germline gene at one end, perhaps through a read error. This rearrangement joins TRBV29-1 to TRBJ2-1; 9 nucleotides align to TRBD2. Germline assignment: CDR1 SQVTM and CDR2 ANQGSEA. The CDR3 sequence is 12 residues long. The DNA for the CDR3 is TGCAGCGTTGAAGGGGGCGGACTAGCGAGGGTCTTC. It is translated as CSVEGGGLARVF.

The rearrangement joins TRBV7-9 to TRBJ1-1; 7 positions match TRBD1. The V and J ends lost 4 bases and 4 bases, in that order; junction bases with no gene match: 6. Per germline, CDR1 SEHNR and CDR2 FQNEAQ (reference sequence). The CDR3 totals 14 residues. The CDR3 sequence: CASSSGGFGTEAFF. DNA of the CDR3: TGTGCCAGCAGCTCAGGGGGTTTCGGCACTGAAGCTTTCTTT.

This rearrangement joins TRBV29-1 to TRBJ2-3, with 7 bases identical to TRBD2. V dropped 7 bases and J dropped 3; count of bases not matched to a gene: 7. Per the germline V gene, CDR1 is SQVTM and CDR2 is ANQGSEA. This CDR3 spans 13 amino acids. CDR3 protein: CSGGRGETDTQYF. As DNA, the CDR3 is TGCAGCGGCGGCCGGGGGGAGACAGATACGCAGTATTTT.

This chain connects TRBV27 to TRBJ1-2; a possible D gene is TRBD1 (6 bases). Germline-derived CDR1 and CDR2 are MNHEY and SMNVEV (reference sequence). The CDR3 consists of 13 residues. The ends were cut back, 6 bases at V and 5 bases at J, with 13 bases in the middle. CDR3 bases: TGTGCCAGCAGAGCCGGGACACCTTATGGCTACACCTTC. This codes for CASRAGTPYGYTF.

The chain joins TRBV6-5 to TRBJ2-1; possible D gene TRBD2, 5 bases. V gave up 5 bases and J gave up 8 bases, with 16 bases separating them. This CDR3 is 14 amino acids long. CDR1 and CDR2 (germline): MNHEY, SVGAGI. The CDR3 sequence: CASSLSTTNYEQFF. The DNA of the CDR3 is TGTGCCAGCAGTCTATCGACTACGAACTATGAGCAGTTCTTC.

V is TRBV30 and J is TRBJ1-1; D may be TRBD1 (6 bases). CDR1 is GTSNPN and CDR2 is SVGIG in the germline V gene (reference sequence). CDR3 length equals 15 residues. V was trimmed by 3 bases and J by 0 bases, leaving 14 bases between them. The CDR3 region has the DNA TGTGCCTGGAGACCACAGGGCTTTATGAACACTGAAGCTTTCTTT. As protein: CAWRPQGFMNTEAFF.